This T cell receptor (beta chain) appears in the sequencing data of a study of blood T cell repertoires in COVID-19. TCRdb's table, derived via immunoSEQ multiplex PCR, lists solely in-frame clones and lacks some. The sample lists about 130,000 clones; approximately 80% were seen once. This CDR3 comprises 17 residues. From germline, CDR1 is MNHNS and CDR2 SASEGT. V lost 0 bases and J lost 4, with 18 bases in between. Recruits, aged about 18 to 89 years, lived in under 25 US areas. This TCR derives from a man aged 50-59 years who had recovered from COVID-19. Sequencing was done on a sample of PBMCs or T cells enriched from blood (not recorded which). V and J are TRBV6-1 and TRBJ1-2; D might be TRBD1 (5 bases). Here the CDR3 DNA reads TGTGCCAGCAGTGAAGCGTTGGGAACAGGCGCTATCTATGGCTACACCTTC. It encodes CASSEALGTGAIYGYTF.